These 11 T cell receptor beta chains came from one sample sequenced in a study of human T cells and chemical hapten exposure. The sample's time point: patch test 1, 2 weeks after DPC sensitization. Sample treatment: therapeutic diphenylcyclopropenone sensitization with weekly scalp DPC. Someone pulled total RNA out of unfractionated whole blood. Using its own MiXCR run on the RACE reads, TCRdb lists one record per CDR3 protein. The sample has around 34,000 distinct CDR3 sequences, around 6.5% seen once. The input for sequencing was whole blood, taken in connection with sensitization to the hapten diphenylcyclopropenone (DPC). The origin of the receptors is a woman in her twenties or thirties with alopecia areata. Some clones in this sample may be carry-over from other donors' samples.

This clonotype appeared many times. The chain recombines TRBV7-2 with TRBJ2-7; D is undetermined. CDR1 and CDR2 (germline): SGHTA, FQGNSA. This CDR3 is built from 13 residues. V was trimmed by 4 bases and J by 5 bases, leaving 12 bases between them. DNA for the CDR3: TGTGCCAGCAGCTACCAAGTCCGGGACGAGCAGTACTTC. Amino acids: CASSYQVRDEQYF.

The V and J genes are TRBV12-3 or TRBV12-4 and TRBJ1-6; unclear D gene. The CDR3 consists of 11 residues. V lost 8 bases to trimming and J lost 8 bases, with 7 bases between them. The CDR3 nucleotides read TGTGCCAGCCGGCGGGATTCACCCCTCCACTTT. It codes for CASRRDSPLHF.

This clonotype has at least ten counts. The CDR3 region is CASSILLGAGGGYEQYF. The CDR3 nucleotides are TGTGCCAGCAGCATTCTACTAGGAGCGGGGGGAGGCTACGAGCAGTACTTC. This chain connects TRBV7-2 to TRBJ2-7; 9 bases map to TRBD2. The CDR3 has 17 amino acids. The germline V gene has CDR1 SGHTA and CDR2 FQGNSA. V lost 5 bases and J lost 3; bases outside the gene matches: 14.

V is TRBV6-2 or TRBV6-3 and J is TRBJ1-1; D unclear. The CDR3 has 14 amino acids. Trimming took 6 bases from V and 0 from J, leaving 11 bases between them. The germline V gene has CDR1 MNHEY and CDR2 SVGEGT. The CDR3 coding sequence is TGTGCCAGCAGGGAAAGGGCTATGAACACTGAAGCTTTCTTT. This encodes CASRERAMNTEAFF.

The sample holds a few counts of this clonotype. V and J are TRBV2 and TRBJ2-3, with D possibly TRBD2 on 5 matching bases. Germline-derived CDR1 and CDR2 are SNHLY and FYNNEI. This CDR3 is built from 14 residues. V dropped 4 bases and J dropped 3 bases, with 11 bases sitting between them. The CDR3 sequence: CASSVGGATDTQYF. In DNA form, the CDR3 reads TGTGCCAGCAGTGTTGGAGGTGCAACAGATACGCAGTATTTT.

There are many counts of this clonotype. This chain joins TRBV7-9 and TRBJ2-2, with a possible D match to TRBD2 (6 bases). V lost 5 bases to trimming and J lost 4 bases, with 23 bases between them. Germline CDR1 reads SEHNR; CDR2 reads FQNEAQ (reference sequence). This CDR3 is 18 amino acids long. CDR3 in amino acids: CASSAPAGPLRGTGELFF. The CDR3, as DNA: TGTGCCAGCAGCGCTCCGGCGGGGCCCTTAAGGGGCACCGGGGAGCTGTTTTTT. Full variable domain (remainder filled in from reference TRBV7-9 and TRBJ2-2): DTGVSQNPRHKITKRGQNVTFRCDPISEHNRLYWYRQTLGQGPEFLTYFQNEAQLEKSRLLSDRFSAERPKGSFSTLEIQRTEQGDSAMYLCASSAPAGPLRGTGELFFGEGSRLTVL.

This clonotype was detected many times. This rearrangement joins TRBV2 to TRBJ1-1; D gene unclear. Per germline, CDR1 SNHLY and CDR2 FYNNEI. This CDR3 is built from 14 residues. V was clipped by 6 bases and J by 0 bases, with 11 bases between them. The CDR3 DNA is TGTGCCAGCAGGGGGTCCCGGGTGAACACTGAAGCTTTCTTT. Translating gives CASRGSRVNTEAFF.

The chain employs TRBV4-2 and TRBJ2-4; 8 bases are shared with TRBD2. The CDR3 runs to 16 residues. CDR1 LGHNA and CDR2 YNFKEQ come from the germline V gene. J lost 8 bases, V lost 3 bases, and 12 bases had no gene match. The CDR3 sequence: CASSHEPPGRGDIQYF. The CDR3, as DNA: TGTGCCAGCAGCCACGAACCCCCGGGGCGGGGGGACATTCAGTACTTC.

This clonotype has a handful of counts. The rearrangement uses TRBV12-3 or TRBV12-4 and TRBJ2-5; D ambiguous. Trimming took off 6 bases at V and 5 bases at J, with 10 bases between the two ends. This CDR3 contains 12 residues. The CDR3 here is CASSSNRETQYF. CDR3 in DNA: TGTGCCAGCAGCTCTAATAGGGAGACCCAGTACTTC.

The chain uses TRBV2 and TRBJ1-2, with TRBD1 matching over 11 bases. The CDR3 sequence is 14 residues long. The trim removed 7 bases at V and 4 bases at J, leaving 5 bases unmatched. The germline CDR1 and CDR2 sequences are SNHLY and FYNNEI. As DNA, the CDR3 is TGTGCCAGCACTGTGGGACAGGGGGGCTATGGCTACACCTTC. Its protein product is CASTVGQGGYGYTF.

This clonotype was picked up a small number of times. This chain links TRBV12-3 or TRBV12-4 with TRBJ1-2; D gene unclear. Trimming cost V 5 bases and J 0 bases, with 13 bases left between them. This CDR3 has 15 amino acids. The CDR3 loop is CASSTQERANYGYTF. The CDR3 DNA follows: TGTGCCAGCAGTACTCAGGAACGAGCTAACTATGGCTACACCTTC.